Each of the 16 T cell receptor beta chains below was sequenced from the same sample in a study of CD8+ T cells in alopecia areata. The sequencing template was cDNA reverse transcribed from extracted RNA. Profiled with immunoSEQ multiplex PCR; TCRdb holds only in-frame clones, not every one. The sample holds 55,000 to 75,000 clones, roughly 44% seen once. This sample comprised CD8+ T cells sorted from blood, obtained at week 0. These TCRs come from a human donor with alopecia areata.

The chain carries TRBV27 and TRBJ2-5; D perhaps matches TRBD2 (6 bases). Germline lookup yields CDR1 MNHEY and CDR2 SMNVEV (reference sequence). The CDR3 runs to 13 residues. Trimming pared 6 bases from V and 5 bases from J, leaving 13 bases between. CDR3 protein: CASRAAGRETQYF. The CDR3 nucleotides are TGTGCCAGCAGGGCCGCGGGGCGGGAGACCCAGTACTTC.

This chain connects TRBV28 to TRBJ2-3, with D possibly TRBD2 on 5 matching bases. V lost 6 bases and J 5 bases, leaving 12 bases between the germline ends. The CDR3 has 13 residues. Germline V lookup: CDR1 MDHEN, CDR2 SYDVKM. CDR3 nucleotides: TGTGCCAGCAGCTGGACTGAGAGAGATACGCAGTATTTT. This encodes CASSWTERDTQYF. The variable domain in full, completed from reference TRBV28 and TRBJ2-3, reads DVKVTQSSRYLVKRTGEKVFLECVQDMDHENMFWYRQDPGLGLRLIYFSYDVKMKEKGDIPEGYSVSREKKERFSLILESASTNQTSMYLCASSWTERDTQYFGPGTRLTVL.

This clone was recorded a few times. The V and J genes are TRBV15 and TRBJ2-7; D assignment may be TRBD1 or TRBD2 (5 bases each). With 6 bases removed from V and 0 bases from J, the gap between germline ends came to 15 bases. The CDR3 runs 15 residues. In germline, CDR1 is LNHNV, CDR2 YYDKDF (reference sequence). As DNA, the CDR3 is TGTGCCACCAGGGGGGTCCAGGAGCTCTCCTACGAGCAGTACTTC. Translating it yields CATRGVQELSYEQYF.

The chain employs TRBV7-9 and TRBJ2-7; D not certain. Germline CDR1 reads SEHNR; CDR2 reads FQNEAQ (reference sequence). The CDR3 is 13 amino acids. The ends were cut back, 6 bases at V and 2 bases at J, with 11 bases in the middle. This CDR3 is CASSPTGTYEQYF. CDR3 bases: TGTGCCAGCAGTCCCACTGGGACCTACGAGCAGTACTTC.

The CDR3 loop is CASPATGTGYTF. CDR3 nucleotide sequence: TGTGCCAGTCCGGCGACAGGGACTGGCTACACCTTC. The chain employs TRBV25-1 and TRBJ1-2; 7 bases agree with TRBD1. Trimming removed 9 bases from V and 7 bases from J; junction bases left unmatched: 8. Germline V gives CDR1 MGHDK, CDR2 SYGVNS. The CDR3 consists of 12 residues.

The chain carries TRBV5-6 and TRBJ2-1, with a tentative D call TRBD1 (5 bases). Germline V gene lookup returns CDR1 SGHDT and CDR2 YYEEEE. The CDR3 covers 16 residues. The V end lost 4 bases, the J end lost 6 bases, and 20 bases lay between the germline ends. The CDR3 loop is CASSPPRQGMSNEQFF. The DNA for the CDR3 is TGTGCCAGCAGCCCCCCGAGGCAGGGTATGTCCAATGAGCAGTTCTTC.

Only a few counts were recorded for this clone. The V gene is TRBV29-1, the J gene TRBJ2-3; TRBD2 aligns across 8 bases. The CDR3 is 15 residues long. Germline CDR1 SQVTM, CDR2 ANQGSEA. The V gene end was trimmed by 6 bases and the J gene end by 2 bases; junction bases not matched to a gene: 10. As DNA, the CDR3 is TGCAGCGTAAACAAACTAGCGGTATACACAGATACGCAGTATTTT. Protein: CSVNKLAVYTDTQYF.

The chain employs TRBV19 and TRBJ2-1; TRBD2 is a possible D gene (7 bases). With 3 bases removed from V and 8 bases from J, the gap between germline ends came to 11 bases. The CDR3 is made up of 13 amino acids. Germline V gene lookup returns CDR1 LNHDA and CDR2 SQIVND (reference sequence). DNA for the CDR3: TGTGCCAGTAGTATCGGAGGGGGGGATGAGCAGTTCTTC. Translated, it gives CASSIGGGDEQFF. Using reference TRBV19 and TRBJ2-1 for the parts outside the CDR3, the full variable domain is DGGITQSPKYLFRKEGQNVTLSCEQNLNHDAMYWYRQDPGQGLRLIYYSQIVNDFQKGDIAEGYSVSREKKESFPLTVTSAQKNPTAFYLCASSIGGGDEQFFGPGTRLTVL.

This CDR3 is CASSLGAPVAFF. DNA for the CDR3: TGTGCCAGCAGCTTAGGGGCCCCTGTGGCTTTCTTT. This sequence joins TRBV7-9 and TRBJ1-1; D remains ambiguous. Deletions cut 1 base from V and 11 bases from J, with 11 bases between. Germline assignment: CDR1 SEHNR and CDR2 FQNEAQ (reference sequence). This CDR3 spans 12 amino acids. Full variable domain (outside the CDR3, taken from reference TRBV7-9 and TRBJ1-1): DTGVSQNPRHKITKRGQNVTFRCDPISEHNRLYWYRQTLGQGPEFLTYFQNEAQLEKSRLLSDRFSAERPKGSFSTLEIQRTEQGDSAMYLCASSLGAPVAFFGQGTRLTVV.

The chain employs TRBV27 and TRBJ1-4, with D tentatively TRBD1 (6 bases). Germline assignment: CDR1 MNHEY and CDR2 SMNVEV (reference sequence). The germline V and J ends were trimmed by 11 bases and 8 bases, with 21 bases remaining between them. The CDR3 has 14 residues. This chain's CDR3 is CAVKETGSTEKLFF. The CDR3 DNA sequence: TGTGCCGTCAAGGAGACAGGTTCGACCGAAAAACTGTTTTTT.

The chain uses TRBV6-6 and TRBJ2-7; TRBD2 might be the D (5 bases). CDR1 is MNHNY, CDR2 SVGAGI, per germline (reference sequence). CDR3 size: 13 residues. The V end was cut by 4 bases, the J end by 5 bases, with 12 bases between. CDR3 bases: TGTGCCAGCAGTTTGAACGACTACGACGAGCAGTACTTC. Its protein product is CASSLNDYDEQYF.

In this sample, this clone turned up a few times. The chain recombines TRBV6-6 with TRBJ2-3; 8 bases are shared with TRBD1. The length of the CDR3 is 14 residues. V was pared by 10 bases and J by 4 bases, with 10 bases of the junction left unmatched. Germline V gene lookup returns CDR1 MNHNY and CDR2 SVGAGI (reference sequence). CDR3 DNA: TGTGCCATCAGGCCCGGGACAGGCCCAGATACGCAGTATTTT. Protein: CAIRPGTGPDTQYF.

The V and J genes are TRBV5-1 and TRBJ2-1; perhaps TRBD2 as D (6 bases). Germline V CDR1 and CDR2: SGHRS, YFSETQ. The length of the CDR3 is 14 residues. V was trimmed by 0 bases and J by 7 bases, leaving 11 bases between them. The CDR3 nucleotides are TGCGCCAGCAGCTTGGGGAGGGGAGAGAATGAGCAGTTCTTC. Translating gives CASSLGRGENEQFF.

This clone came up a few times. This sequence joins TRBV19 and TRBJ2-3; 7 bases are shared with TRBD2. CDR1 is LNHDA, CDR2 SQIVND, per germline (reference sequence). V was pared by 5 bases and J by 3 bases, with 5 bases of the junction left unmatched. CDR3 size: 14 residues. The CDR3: CASSVRTRTDTQYF. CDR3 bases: TGTGCCAGTAGTGTCCGGACTAGAACAGATACGCAGTATTTT.

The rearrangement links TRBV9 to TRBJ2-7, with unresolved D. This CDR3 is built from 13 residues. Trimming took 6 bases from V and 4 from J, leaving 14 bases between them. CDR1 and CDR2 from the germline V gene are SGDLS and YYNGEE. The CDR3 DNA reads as TGTGCCAGCACCGCCCCGGGTCATTACGAGCAGTACTTC. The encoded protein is CASTAPGHYEQYF.

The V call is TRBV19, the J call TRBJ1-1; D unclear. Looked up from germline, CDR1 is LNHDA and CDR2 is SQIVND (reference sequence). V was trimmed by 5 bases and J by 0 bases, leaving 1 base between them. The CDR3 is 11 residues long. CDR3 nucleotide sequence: TGTGCCAGTAGTCTGAACACTGAAGCTTTCTTT. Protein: CASSLNTEAFF.